This T cell receptor (beta chain) was identified during a study of blood T cell repertoires in COVID-19. On the study more broadly: Donors in the United States, Italy and Spain gave samples during acute or convalescent COVID-19.

This CDR3 contains 16 residues. Trimming pared 4 bases from V and 6 bases from J, leaving 19 bases between. Per germline, CDR1 SGDLS and CDR2 YYNGEE. Recruitment covered over 20 US areas and drew participants whose ages spanned 18 to 89 years. This table comes from immunoSEQ multiplex PCR, and its TCRdb copy is limited to in-frame clones, with some not included. The table includes some 490,000 clones, 88% detected once. The sequencing sample was made of PBMCs or T cells enriched from blood (not recorded which). This receptor was identified in a woman between 55 and 75 years old who had recovered from COVID-19. V is TRBV9 and J is TRBJ2-2; weak D call: TRBD2 (6 bases). The CDR3 coding sequence is TGTGCCAGCAGCCCCCCCCGAGTCCCGGGGGCCGGGGAGCTGTTTTTT. Translated: CASSPPRVPGAGELFF.